This entry describes one TCR beta chain. Its antigen is as yet unknown. Trimming stripped 5 bases from V and 5 bases from J, with 19 bases between. Germline CDR1 reads SGHRS; CDR2 reads YFSETQ. This CDR3 is 15 amino acids long. The data belong to a study of T-cell reconstitution after alpha-beta-depleted transplantation in children. Study-wide results and limits: Most T-cell counts and diversity one year after the transplant came from T cells that were newly produced.

The authors prepared the TCRbeta library with unique molecular identifiers. TCRdb re-analysed the PCR reads in MiXCR, keeping a single row per CDR3 protein. The sample comprises a few hundred thousand distinct CDR3 sequences, 25% to 30% of which are singletons, and 36% rests with the top ten. The material sequenced was PBMCs, taken before TCRalphabeta/CD19-depleted stem cell transplant. The sequence was collected from a boy in the first two years of life with Wiskott-Aldrich syndrome, due to receive a stem cell transplant. The chain joins TRBV5-1 to TRBJ1-1, with a weak D call TRBD1 (5 bases). As DNA, the CDR3 is TGCGCCAGCAGTTACGAGGGGATGCGAAGGACTGAAGCTTTCTTT. It is translated as CASSYEGMRRTEAFF.